The rows below give T cell receptor beta chains drawn from one sample of a study of cytomegalovirus exposure and HLA in healthy donors. Data came from immunoSEQ multiplex PCR; TCRdb stores just in-frame clones and leaves some out. The table records 150,000 to 180,000 clones, 70% to 80% of them present only once. The sample consisted of PBMCs. These receptor sequences come from a man in his thirties or forties in good health and CMV-seropositive. Both conserved end residues are part of each CDR3. Fields, in order: V gene, clone size, D gene, CDR3 length, J gene, CDR3 DNA, CDR3 protein. A D gene is named only where the DNA matches it firmly. Only part of the rows carry a size: once, few, many, or a class if the clone is expanded.

V gene: TRBV5-6; clone size: -; D gene: TRBD1; CDR3 length: 14; J gene: TRBJ2-7; CDR3 DNA: TGTGCCAGCAGCTTGACAGGGGGCAACTACGAGCAGTACTTT; CDR3 protein: CASSLTGGNYEQYF
V gene: TRBV5-8; clone size: few; D gene: -; CDR3 length: 13; J gene: TRBJ1-5; CDR3 DNA: TGTGCCAGCAGCCGTTATAGCAATCAGCCCCAGCATTTT; CDR3 protein: CASSRYSNQPQHF
V gene: TRBV9; clone size: -; D gene: TRBD2; CDR3 length: 14; J gene: TRBJ2-7; CDR3 DNA: TGTGCCAGCAGCGTACTAGCGGAGGGGTACGAGCAGTACTTC; CDR3 protein: CASSVLAEGYEQYF
V gene: TRBV5-4; clone size: -; D gene: -; CDR3 length: 19; J gene: TRBJ1-5; CDR3 DNA: TGTGCCGGCAGCTCGGCCTTGGGACACCATCATTATAGCAATCAGCCCCAGCATTTT; CDR3 protein: CAGSSALGHHHYSNQPQHF
V gene: TRBV19; clone size: few; D gene: TRBD1; CDR3 length: 16; J gene: TRBJ1-1; CDR3 DNA: TGTGCCAGTAGTATCAGACAGGGGGCGCCGAACACTGAAGCTTTCTTT; CDR3 protein: CASSIRQGAPNTEAFF
V gene: TRBV7-7; clone size: once; D gene: -; CDR3 length: 13; J gene: TRBJ2-7; CDR3 DNA: TGTGCCAGCAGTCTCGGGATGCGTCAGGAGCAGTACTTC; CDR3 protein: CASSLGMRQEQYF
V gene: TRBV7-2; clone size: -; D gene: -; CDR3 length: 15; J gene: TRBJ1-3; CDR3 DNA: TGTGCCAGCAGCTTAGTGGCAGGGCGGGGAAACACCATATATTTT; CDR3 protein: CASSLVAGRGNTIYF
V gene: TRBV19; clone size: -; D gene: -; CDR3 length: 13; J gene: TRBJ2-5; CDR3 DNA: TGTGCCAGTAGTAGGTCGCTACAAGAGACCCAGTACTTC; CDR3 protein: CASSRSLQETQYF
V gene: TRBV28; clone size: -; D gene: TRBD2; CDR3 length: 20; J gene: TRBJ2-3; CDR3 DNA: TGTGCCAGCAGTTTAAGTCCCGGACTAGCGGGAGGGCCTGGCACAGATACGCAGTATTTT; CDR3 protein: CASSLSPGLAGGPGTDTQYF
V gene: TRBV7-2; clone size: -; D gene: -; CDR3 length: 15; J gene: TRBJ2-5; CDR3 DNA: TGTGCCAGCAGCTTAGGGGTAGGAGGGTACGAGACCCAGTACTTC; CDR3 protein: CASSLGVGGYETQYF
V gene: TRBV5-1; clone size: -; D gene: TRBD1; CDR3 length: 18; J gene: TRBJ1-2; CDR3 DNA: TGCGCCAGCAGCTTCGGGACAGGGGGCCTCCAAGCTAACTATGGCTACACCTTC; CDR3 protein: CASSFGTGGLQANYGYTF
V gene: TRBV7-9; clone size: -; D gene: -; CDR3 length: 14; J gene: TRBJ1-1; CDR3 DNA: TGTGCCAGCAGCTTAGGGGCCGAGGGCACTGAAGCTTTCTTT; CDR3 protein: CASSLGAEGTEAFF
V gene: TRBV5-6; clone size: -; D gene: TRBD1; CDR3 length: 15; J gene: TRBJ1-1; CDR3 DNA: TGTGCCAGCAGCTTACTAGGACAGGGAAACACTGAAGCTTTCTTT; CDR3 protein: CASSLLGQGNTEAFF
V gene: TRBV25-1; clone size: -; D gene: TRBD2; CDR3 length: 15; J gene: TRBJ2-7; CDR3 DNA: TGTGCCAGCAGTGAATATACTAGCGGTTCCTACGAGCAGTACTTC; CDR3 protein: CASSEYTSGSYEQYF
V gene: TRBV7-9; clone size: -; D gene: TRBD1; CDR3 length: 14; J gene: TRBJ2-7; CDR3 DNA: TGTGCCAGCAGCGACTCGGACAGGGGCTACGAGCAGTACTTC; CDR3 protein: CASSDSDRGYEQYF
V gene: TRBV5-1; clone size: few; D gene: TRBD1; CDR3 length: 14; J gene: TRBJ1-2; CDR3 DNA: TGCGCCAGCACCCTCGGACAGGGACGTGATGGCTACACCTTC; CDR3 protein: CASTLGQGRDGYTF
V gene: TRBV14; clone size: -; D gene: -; CDR3 length: 12; J gene: TRBJ2-7; CDR3 DNA: TGTGCCAGCAGCCAAAGCCCCTACGAGCAGTACTTC; CDR3 protein: CASSQSPYEQYF
V gene: TRBV5-1; clone size: -; D gene: TRBD2; CDR3 length: 18; J gene: TRBJ2-5; CDR3 DNA: TGCGCCAGCCTTCGCGGGCTAGCGGGGGGCTCCAGCCAAGAGACCCAGTACTTC; CDR3 protein: CASLRGLAGGSSQETQYF
V gene: TRBV27; clone size: -; D gene: TRBD1; CDR3 length: 15; J gene: TRBJ1-5; CDR3 DNA: TGTGCCAGCAGTATCTACAGGGGGGACAATCAGCCCCAGCATTTT; CDR3 protein: CASSIYRGDNQPQHF
V gene: TRBV10-2; clone size: -; D gene: TRBD1; CDR3 length: 19; J gene: TRBJ2-2; CDR3 DNA: TGCGCCAGCAATCCGGACAGGGGGCATCTAAATAGGAACACCGGGGAGCTGTTTTTT; CDR3 protein: CASNPDRGHLNRNTGELFF
V gene: TRBV4-3; clone size: -; D gene: -; CDR3 length: 17; J gene: TRBJ2-1; CDR3 DNA: TGCGCCAGCAGCTCAGGATTCGAGCTTTGGGCCTACAATGAGCAGTTCTTC; CDR3 protein: CASSSGFELWAYNEQFF
V gene: TRBV7-3; clone size: -; D gene: TRBD1; CDR3 length: 14; J gene: TRBJ2-1; CDR3 DNA: TGTGCCAGCAGCGTAGGGACAGATAACAATGAGCAGTTCTTC; CDR3 protein: CASSVGTDNNEQFF
V gene: TRBV6-5; clone size: -; D gene: -; CDR3 length: 12; J gene: TRBJ2-3; CDR3 DNA: TGTGCCAGCAGTGAACGGACAGATACGCAGTATTTT; CDR3 protein: CASSERTDTQYF
V gene: TRBV6-5; clone size: -; D gene: -; CDR3 length: 14; J gene: TRBJ1-2; CDR3 DNA: TGTGCCAGCAGTGCTCGGACAGCCCTAAGCGCCTACACCTTC; CDR3 protein: CASSARTALSAYTF
V gene: TRBV30; clone size: -; D gene: -; CDR3 length: 14; J gene: TRBJ1-6; CDR3 DNA: TGTGCCTCTTTCAGGGGTGGCGAAAATTCACCCCTCCACTTT; CDR3 protein: CASFRGGENSPLHF
V gene: TRBV2; clone size: -; D gene: TRBD2; CDR3 length: 15; J gene: TRBJ2-1; CDR3 DNA: TGTGCCAGCAGTGAAAATCGGGAGGGCTACAATGAGCAGTTCTTC; CDR3 protein: CASSENREGYNEQFF
V gene: TRBV27; clone size: -; D gene: TRBD2; CDR3 length: 15; J gene: TRBJ2-1; CDR3 DNA: TGTGCCAGCAGTTCAGGACTAGCGGGGGTTGATGAGCAGTTCTTC; CDR3 protein: CASSSGLAGVDEQFF
V gene: TRBV7-2; clone size: -; D gene: TRBD2; CDR3 length: 14; J gene: TRBJ2-7; CDR3 DNA: TGTGCCAGCAGCACCGGGACTAGCGGGGTAAAGCAGTACTTC; CDR3 protein: CASSTGTSGVKQYF
V gene: TRBV14; clone size: once; D gene: -; CDR3 length: 15; J gene: TRBJ1-4; CDR3 DNA: TGTGCCAGCAGCCAAGATGCGGGGGCGTCTGAAAAACTGTTTTTT; CDR3 protein: CASSQDAGASEKLFF
V gene: TRBV28; clone size: -; D gene: TRBD2; CDR3 length: 17; J gene: TRBJ2-7; CDR3 DNA: TGTGCCAGCAGTTCACTTACCGGACTAGCGGGAGGACGGGAGCAGTACTTC; CDR3 protein: CASSSLTGLAGGREQYF
V gene: TRBV7-9; clone size: -; D gene: TRBD1; CDR3 length: 15; J gene: TRBJ1-5; CDR3 DNA: TGTGCCAGCAGCTTAGGCACAGGGGTAAATCAGCCCCAGCATTTT; CDR3 protein: CASSLGTGVNQPQHF
V gene: TRBV2; clone size: -; D gene: -; CDR3 length: 18; J gene: TRBJ1-6; CDR3 DNA: TGTGCCAGCATGAGGTGGGACATTTTGAGCTCCTATAATTCACCCCTCCACTTT; CDR3 protein: CASMRWDILSSYNSPLHF
V gene: TRBV7-9; clone size: -; D gene: -; CDR3 length: 15; J gene: TRBJ1-1; CDR3 DNA: TGTGCCAGCAGCTCGGGGGGACGGACGGGCACTGAAGCTTTCTTT; CDR3 protein: CASSSGGRTGTEAFF
V gene: TRBV11-2; clone size: -; D gene: TRBD2; CDR3 length: 16; J gene: TRBJ2-5; CDR3 DNA: TGTGCCAGCAGCCAAGGGACTAGCGGGGGGGCGGAGACCCAGTACTTC; CDR3 protein: CASSQGTSGGAETQYF
V gene: TRBV7-6; clone size: -; D gene: TRBD1; CDR3 length: 15; J gene: TRBJ1-1; CDR3 DNA: TGTGCCAGCAGCTCTCCCAGGGGGCGAGGGACTGAAGCTTTCTTT; CDR3 protein: CASSSPRGRGTEAFF
V gene: TRBV5-8; clone size: -; D gene: -; CDR3 length: 15; J gene: TRBJ1-1; CDR3 DNA: TGTGCCAGCAGCTTGGAAGGGGTCCCGCTTTCTGAAGCTTTCTTT; CDR3 protein: CASSLEGVPLSEAFF
V gene: TRBV10-1; clone size: few; D gene: TRBD1; CDR3 length: 14; J gene: TRBJ2-7; CDR3 DNA: TGCGCCAGCAGGCCTCGGACAGGATACTACGAGCAGTACTTC; CDR3 protein: CASRPRTGYYEQYF